Listed below are T cell receptor beta chains from one sample, sequenced in a study of blood T cell repertoires in COVID-19. Libraries were prepared by immunoSEQ multiplex PCR; TCRdb keeps only in-frame clonotypes and omits some of them. The data contain fewer than 250,000 clones, 82% of them singletons. The sample comprised peripheral blood. The source of these receptors is a woman in her sixties or seventies with acute or convalescent COVID-19. The CDR3 runs from the conserved cysteine through the conserved F or W. D genes are given only for firm matches.

d_gene: .; v_gene: TRBV5-1; j_gene: TRBJ2-7; CDR3aa: CASSLTGNYEQYF
d_gene: .; v_gene: TRBV5-1; j_gene: TRBJ2-4; CDR3aa: CASSLVSGGKNIQYF
d_gene: .; v_gene: TRBV27; j_gene: TRBJ1-4; CDR3aa: CASRRGTGLEKLFF
d_gene: TRBD1; v_gene: TRBV2; j_gene: TRBJ1-1; CDR3aa: CASSRQGVMNTEAFF
d_gene: .; v_gene: TRBV5-4; j_gene: TRBJ1-2; CDR3aa: CASSRTAGYGYTF
d_gene: .; v_gene: TRBV5-4; j_gene: TRBJ1-1; CDR3aa: CASSYWGPGPEAFF
d_gene: .; v_gene: TRBV27; j_gene: TRBJ2-5; CDR3aa: CASSLGLRETQYF
d_gene: .; v_gene: TRBV18; j_gene: TRBJ1-1; CDR3aa: CASSPTRDTEAFF
d_gene: .; v_gene: TRBV18; j_gene: TRBJ1-1; CDR3aa: CASSPQRQGQGEAFF
d_gene: .; v_gene: TRBV6-5; j_gene: TRBJ2-7; CDR3aa: CASSYSSGTYYEQYF
d_gene: TRBD1; v_gene: TRBV6-2/TRBV6-3; j_gene: TRBJ1-2; CDR3aa: CASSYSRQGNYGYTF
d_gene: .; v_gene: TRBV5-4; j_gene: TRBJ1-1; CDR3aa: CASSFIGGDTEAFF
d_gene: TRBD1; v_gene: TRBV5-5; j_gene: TRBJ1-1; CDR3aa: CASQRGTVVDTEAFF
d_gene: .; v_gene: TRBV6-6; j_gene: TRBJ1-1; CDR3aa: CASEGDGQPNTEAFF
d_gene: .; v_gene: TRBV18; j_gene: TRBJ1-2; CDR3aa: CASSETQVDGYTF
d_gene: TRBD1; v_gene: TRBV16; j_gene: TRBJ2-7; CDR3aa: CASSLRQGSYEQYF
d_gene: TRBD1; v_gene: TRBV28; j_gene: TRBJ1-1; CDR3aa: CASSSRDSPFRGAFF
d_gene: TRBD1; v_gene: TRBV7-7; j_gene: TRBJ1-3; CDR3aa: CASSAHRDRSFAGNTIYF
d_gene: .; v_gene: TRBV6-2/TRBV6-3; j_gene: TRBJ2-6; CDR3aa: CASSSRSGANVLTF
d_gene: .; v_gene: TRBV5-8; j_gene: TRBJ1-6; CDR3aa: CASSLLQGNSPLHF
d_gene: TRBD1; v_gene: TRBV10-2; j_gene: TRBJ1-4; CDR3aa: CASSQDRGIPNEKLFF
d_gene: TRBD1; v_gene: TRBV10-1; j_gene: TRBJ1-2; CDR3aa: CASSGTGNYGYTF
d_gene: .; v_gene: TRBV5-6; j_gene: TRBJ1-2; CDR3aa: CASSLGGTNYGYTF
d_gene: .; v_gene: TRBV12-3/TRBV12-4; j_gene: TRBJ1-5; CDR3aa: CASSRGEQPQHF
d_gene: .; v_gene: TRBV25-1; j_gene: TRBJ1-5; CDR3aa: CASSLLDQPQHF
d_gene: TRBD1; v_gene: TRBV19; j_gene: TRBJ2-3; CDR3aa: CASSMGQGGDTQYF
d_gene: TRBD1; v_gene: TRBV5-6; j_gene: TRBJ1-2; CDR3aa: CASSRTGRSYGYTF
d_gene: .; v_gene: TRBV7-2; j_gene: TRBJ1-2; CDR3aa: CASSSPPGGGYGYTF
d_gene: TRBD1; v_gene: TRBV28; j_gene: TRBJ1-5; CDR3aa: CASTLDRVPPQPQHF
d_gene: .; v_gene: TRBV5-1; j_gene: TRBJ1-1; CDR3aa: CASSLGDSLGTEAFF
d_gene: .; v_gene: TRBV7-9; j_gene: TRBJ1-2; CDR3aa: CASSLYLTGNNGYTF
d_gene: .; v_gene: TRBV2; j_gene: TRBJ1-2; CDR3aa: CATARGRFYGYTF
d_gene: TRBD1; v_gene: TRBV7-9; j_gene: TRBJ2-5; CDR3aa: CASSALTGGRETQYF
d_gene: TRBD1; v_gene: TRBV4-3; j_gene: TRBJ2-7; CDR3aa: CASSQTTGFGEQYF
d_gene: .; v_gene: TRBV3-1/TRBV3-2; j_gene: TRBJ1-2; CDR3aa: CASSQGPGQSYGYTF
d_gene: TRBD2; v_gene: TRBV24-1; j_gene: TRBJ2-5; CDR3aa: CATSDLPPTAGGPQETQYF
d_gene: TRBD1; v_gene: TRBV4-2; j_gene: TRBJ2-5; CDR3aa: CASSPEGGFEETQYF
d_gene: .; v_gene: TRBV5-8; j_gene: TRBJ2-7; CDR3aa: CASSRWTGTSYEQYF
d_gene: .; v_gene: TRBV10-3; j_gene: TRBJ1-2; CDR3aa: CAISESGASGYTF
d_gene: TRBD1; v_gene: TRBV2; j_gene: TRBJ1-6; CDR3aa: CASSGGTGGESPLHF
d_gene: TRBD2; v_gene: TRBV6-6; j_gene: TRBJ2-3; CDR3aa: CASGGGYTDTQYF